The text below deals with one TCR beta chain. Its antigen is currently unknown. This may arise from a read error, as a much more abundant clone is one base away. This sample stems from a study of CD8+CD57+ T cells in acquired aplastic anemia. Findings and caveats of the study: Patients and controls turned out to have around 29 CD8+ CDR3 sequences in common. Controls and patients did not differ significantly in CD8+ Simpson's diversity.

Per germline, CDR1 SGHAT and CDR2 FQNNGV. CDR3 length: 15 residues. Trimming removed 7 bases from V and 5 bases from J, with 19 bases in between. Whoever was chosen for sequencing had shown CD8+CD57+ cell expansion by flow cytometry. The study sampled blood from patients who had received no therapy. The TCR beta profiling, which covered VDJ combination and CDR3 sequence, was carried out using genomic DNA as the template. TCRdb recomputed calls from the reads with MiXCR, one row per CDR3 protein. Among 150,000 to 200,000 distinct CDR3 sequences, roughly 50% were seen once, and the ten largest hold about 30%.

V is TRBV11-2 and J is TRBJ2-3, with D possibly called TRBD1 or TRBD2 (6 bases each). The sequence was obtained from a human donor with aplastic anemia. Source material: sorted CD4+, CD8+, or CD8+CD57+ T cells (not recorded which) from PBMCs. The CDR3 nucleotides read TGTGCCAGCAACTACTTAGTAGGGGGGAGAGATACGCAGTATTTT. Protein: CASNYLVGGRDTQYF.